This T cell receptor beta chain was obtained from a study of CD8 T cells in Susac syndrome. An amount of RNA that ranged from roughly 0.45 to 1 ug was reverse transcribed with random hexamers. Amplification of TCR beta CDR3 across 54 Vbeta and 13 Jbeta was performed with immunoSEQ multiplex PCR. TCRdb reprocessed the immunoSEQ multiplex PCR reads with MiXCR, giving one entry per CDR3 protein. The sample lists around 280,000 distinct CDR3 sequences, about 91% occurring once. Sequencing of TCR beta, carried out with a high-throughput approach, was applied to CD8+ and CD4+ T cells from the blood. Germline CDR1 is SGHTA and CDR2 is FQGTGA. CDR3 length equals 15 residues. The J segment lost 7 bases and the V segment lost 0 bases, leaving 6 bases of the junction unmatched.

The receptor's source is a human donor with multiple sclerosis. The material sequenced was CD4+ T cells from PBMCs. The V call is TRBV7-3, the J call TRBJ2-1; TRBD2 aligns across 7 bases. Written as DNA, the CDR3 is TGTGCCAGCAGCTTAACGAATTCGGGGGGTAATGAGCAGTTCTTC. Protein product: CASSLTNSGGNEQFF.